This T cell receptor (beta chain) was captured by sequencing in a study of shared clonotypes between healthy human individuals. Positively selected for CCR7, the CD45RO-negative cells used as naive CD8 cells excluded terminally differentiated effector memory CD45RA+ cells. Replicate PCRs from sorted subsets contained roughly 190 ng DNA, which is 30,000 to 35,000 T cell genomes. Sequencing was performed with immunoSEQ multiplex PCR; in TCRdb, only in-frame clones are kept and a portion is missing. The sample includes roughly 810,000 clones, about 97% of them seen just once. Turning to this clone: Antigen unknown.

Study results and caveats: Limited genetic and exposure-history diversity came from having few donors.

The sample taken for sequencing was naive CD8+ T cells sorted from blood. This clonotype was obtained from a man aged 25 to 45 in good health.

The CDR3 loop reads CASSLASGGTDTQYF. The CDR3 bases are TGCGCCAGCAGCTTGGCTAGCGGAGGCACAGATACGCAGTATTTT. The J gene is TRBJ2-3, the V gene TRBV5-1, with 7 bases that match TRBD2. Trimming removed 0 bases from V and 1 base from J; junction bases left unmatched: 2. CDR3 length: 15 residues. Germline-derived CDR1 and CDR2 are SGHRS and YFSETQ. The full variable domain, in which reference TRBV5-1 and TRBJ2-3 provide the parts outside the CDR3, is KAGVTQTPRYLIKTRGQQVTLSCSPISGHRSVSWYQQTPGQGLQFLFEYFSETQRNKGNFPGRFSGRQFSNSRSEMNVSTLELGDSALYLCASSLASGGTDTQYFGPGTRLTVL.